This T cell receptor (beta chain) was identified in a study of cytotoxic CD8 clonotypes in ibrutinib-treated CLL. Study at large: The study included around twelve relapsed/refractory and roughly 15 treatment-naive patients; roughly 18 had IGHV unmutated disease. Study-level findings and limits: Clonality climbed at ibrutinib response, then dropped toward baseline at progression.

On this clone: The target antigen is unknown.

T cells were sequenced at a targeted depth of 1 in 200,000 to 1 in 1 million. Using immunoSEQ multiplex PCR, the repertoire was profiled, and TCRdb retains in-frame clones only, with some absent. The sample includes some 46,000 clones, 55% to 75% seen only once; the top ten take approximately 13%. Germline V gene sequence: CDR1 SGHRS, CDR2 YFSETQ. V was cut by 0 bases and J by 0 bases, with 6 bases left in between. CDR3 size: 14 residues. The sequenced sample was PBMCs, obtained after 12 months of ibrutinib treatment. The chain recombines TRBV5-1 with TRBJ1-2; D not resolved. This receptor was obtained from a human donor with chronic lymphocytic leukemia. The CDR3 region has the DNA TGCGCCAGCAGCTTGGGGACTTCTAACTATGGCTACACCTTC. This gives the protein CASSLGTSNYGYTF.